This T cell receptor beta chain was sequenced during a study of T cells after yellow fever vaccination. Study-wide points: FACS-sorted repertoires could contain abundant clonotypes contaminating from the bulk population.

For TCR, cDNA came from 5'RACE template switching, which added a universal primer site and UMIs. TCRdb processed the 5' RACE reads anew with MiXCR; each CDR3 protein has one entry. This repertoire shows a few hundred thousand distinct CDR3 sequences, 6.9% found once; its top ten account for approximately 0.84%. The CDR3 sequence is 11 residues long. Per germline, CDR1 DFQATT and CDR2 SNEGSKA (reference sequence). This clonotype occurred many times. Its specificity is unknown. The junction shows a germline mismatch at one end, possibly a read error. V usage is TRBV20-1 and J usage is TRBJ1-4; TRBD1 agrees at 8 bases. Sequenced material: CD4+ T cells sorted from PBMCs, taken 15 days after the yellow fever booster vaccination. The sequence was collected from a man younger than 45 who received the YFV17D yellow fever vaccine. CDR3: CSARVRTGIHF. The CDR3 nucleotides are TGCAGTGCTAGAGTGAGGACAGGGATCCATTTT.